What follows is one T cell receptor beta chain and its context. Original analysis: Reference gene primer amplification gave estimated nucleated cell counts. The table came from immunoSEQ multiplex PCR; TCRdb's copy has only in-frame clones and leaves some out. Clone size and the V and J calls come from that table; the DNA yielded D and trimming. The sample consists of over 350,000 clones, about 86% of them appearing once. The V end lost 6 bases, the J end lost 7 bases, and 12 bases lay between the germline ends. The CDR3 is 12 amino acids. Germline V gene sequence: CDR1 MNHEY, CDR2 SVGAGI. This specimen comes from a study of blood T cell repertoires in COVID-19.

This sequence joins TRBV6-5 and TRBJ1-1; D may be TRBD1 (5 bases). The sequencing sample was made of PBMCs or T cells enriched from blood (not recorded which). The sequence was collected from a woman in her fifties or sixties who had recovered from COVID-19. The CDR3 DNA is TGTGCCAGCAGCCAGGCGGGGGTTGAAGCTTTCTTT. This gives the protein CASSQAGVEAFF.